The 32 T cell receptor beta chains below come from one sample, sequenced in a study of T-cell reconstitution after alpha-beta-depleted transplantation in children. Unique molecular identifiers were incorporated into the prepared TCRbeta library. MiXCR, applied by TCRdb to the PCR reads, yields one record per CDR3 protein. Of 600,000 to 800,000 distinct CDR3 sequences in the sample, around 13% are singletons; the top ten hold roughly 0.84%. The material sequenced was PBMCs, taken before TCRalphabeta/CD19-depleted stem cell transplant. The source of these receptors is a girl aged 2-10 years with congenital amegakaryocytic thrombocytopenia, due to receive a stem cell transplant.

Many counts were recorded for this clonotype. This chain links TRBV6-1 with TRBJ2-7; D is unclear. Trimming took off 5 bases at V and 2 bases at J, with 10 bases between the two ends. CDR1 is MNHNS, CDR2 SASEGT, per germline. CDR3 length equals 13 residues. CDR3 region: CASSPTETYEQYF. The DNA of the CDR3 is TGTGCCAGCAGTCCCACCGAAACCTACGAGCAGTACTTC.

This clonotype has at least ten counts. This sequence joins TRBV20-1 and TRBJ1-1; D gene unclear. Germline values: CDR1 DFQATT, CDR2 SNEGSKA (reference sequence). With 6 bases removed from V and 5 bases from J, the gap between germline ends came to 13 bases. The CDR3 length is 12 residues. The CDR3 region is CSARTGLTEAFF. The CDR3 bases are TGCAGTGCGAGGACCGGGTTAACTGAAGCTTTCTTT.

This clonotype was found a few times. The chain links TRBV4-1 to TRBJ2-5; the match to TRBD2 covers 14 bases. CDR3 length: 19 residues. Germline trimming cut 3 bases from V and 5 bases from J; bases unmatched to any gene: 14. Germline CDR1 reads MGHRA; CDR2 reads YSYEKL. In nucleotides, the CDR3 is TGCGCCAGCAGCCATCGACCGGGACTAGCGGGAGAGGTTCATGAGACCCAGTACTTC. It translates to CASSHRPGLAGEVHETQYF.

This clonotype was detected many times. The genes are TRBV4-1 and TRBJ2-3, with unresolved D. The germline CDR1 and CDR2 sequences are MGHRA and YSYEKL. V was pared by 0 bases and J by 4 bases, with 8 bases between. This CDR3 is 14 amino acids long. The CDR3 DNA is TGCGCCAGCAGCCAAGATCCCGGCTCAGATACGCAGTATTTT. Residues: CASSQDPGSDTQYF.

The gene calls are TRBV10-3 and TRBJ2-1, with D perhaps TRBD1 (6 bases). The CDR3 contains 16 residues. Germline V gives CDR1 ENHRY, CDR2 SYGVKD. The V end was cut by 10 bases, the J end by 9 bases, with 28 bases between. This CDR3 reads CATLPSTDLEGGEQFF. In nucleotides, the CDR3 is TGTGCCACTCTACCTTCCACCGACTTGGAAGGGGGTGAGCAGTTCTTC.

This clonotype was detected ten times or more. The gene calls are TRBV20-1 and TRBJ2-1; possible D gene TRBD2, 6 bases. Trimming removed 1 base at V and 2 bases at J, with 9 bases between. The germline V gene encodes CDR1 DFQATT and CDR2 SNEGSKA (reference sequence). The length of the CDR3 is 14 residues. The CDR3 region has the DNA TGCAGTGCTAGAGCTAGCGTTACCTACAATGAGCAGTTCTTC. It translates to CSARASVTYNEQFF.

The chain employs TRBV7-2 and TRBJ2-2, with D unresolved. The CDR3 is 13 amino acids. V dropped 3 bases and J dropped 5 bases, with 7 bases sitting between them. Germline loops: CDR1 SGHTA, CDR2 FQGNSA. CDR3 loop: CASSFLRTGELFF. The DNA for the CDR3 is TGTGCCAGCAGCTTTCTGCGGACCGGGGAGCTGTTTTTT.

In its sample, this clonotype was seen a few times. The CDR3 reads CSVPSPSGRAGGEQFF. In DNA, the CDR3 is TGCAGCGTCCCTTCTCCTAGCGGGAGGGCGGGTGGTGAGCAGTTCTTC. The rearrangement links TRBV29-1 to TRBJ2-1; 12 bases fit TRBD2. Germline CDR1 and CDR2: SQVTM and ANQGSEA. The junction had 15 bases not matched to a gene; V was cut back by 6 bases and J by 9 bases. The CDR3 is made up of 16 amino acids.

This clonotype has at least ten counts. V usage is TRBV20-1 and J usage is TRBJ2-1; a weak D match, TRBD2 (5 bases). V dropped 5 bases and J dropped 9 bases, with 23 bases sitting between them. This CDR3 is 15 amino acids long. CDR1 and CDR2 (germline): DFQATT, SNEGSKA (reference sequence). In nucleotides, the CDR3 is TGCAGTGCTCGTGCTAGAGGGAAGTTCCAAGTTGAGCAGTTCTTC. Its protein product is CSARARGKFQVEQFF.

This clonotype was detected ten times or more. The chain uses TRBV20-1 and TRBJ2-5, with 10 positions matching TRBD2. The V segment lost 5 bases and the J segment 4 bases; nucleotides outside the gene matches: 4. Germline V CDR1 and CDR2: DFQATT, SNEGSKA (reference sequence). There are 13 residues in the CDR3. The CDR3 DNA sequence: TGCAGTGCTGGGCTAGCGGGAGCAGAGACCCAGTACTTC. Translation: CSAGLAGAETQYF.

The CDR3 spells CASSQAPEDYTF. The CDR3 DNA sequence: TGTGCCAGCAGCCAAGCCCCGGAAGACTACACCTTC. The rearrangement uses TRBV3-1 and TRBJ1-2; D is ambiguous. V was clipped by 1 base and J by 10 bases, with 10 bases between them. The CDR3 has 12 amino acids. Looked up from germline, CDR1 is LGHDT and CDR2 is YNNKEL (reference sequence).

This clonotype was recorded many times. CDR3: CASSWRYEQFF. The CDR3 DNA reads TGTGCCAGCAGTTGGAGGTATGAGCAGTTCTTC. J is TRBJ2-1 and V is TRBV6-5; TRBD2 might be the D (5 bases). The germline V and J ends were trimmed by 4 bases and 8 bases, with 6 bases remaining between them. CDR1 and CDR2 from the germline V gene are MNHEY and SVGAGI. This CDR3 has 11 residues.

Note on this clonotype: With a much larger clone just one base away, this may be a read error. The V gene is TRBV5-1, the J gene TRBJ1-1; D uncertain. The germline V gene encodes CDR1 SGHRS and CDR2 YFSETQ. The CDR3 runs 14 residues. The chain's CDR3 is CASSLGSLNTAAFF. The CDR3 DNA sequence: TGCGCCAGCAGCTTGGGCAGCCTCAACACTGCAGCTTTCTTT.

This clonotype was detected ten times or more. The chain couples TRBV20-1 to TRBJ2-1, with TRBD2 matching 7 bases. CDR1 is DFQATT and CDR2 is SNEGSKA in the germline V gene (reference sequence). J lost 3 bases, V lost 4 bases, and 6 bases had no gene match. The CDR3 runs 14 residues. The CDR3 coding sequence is TGCAGTGCTAAGAGACTAGCCGTCTACAATGAGCAGTTCTTC. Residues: CSAKRLAVYNEQFF.

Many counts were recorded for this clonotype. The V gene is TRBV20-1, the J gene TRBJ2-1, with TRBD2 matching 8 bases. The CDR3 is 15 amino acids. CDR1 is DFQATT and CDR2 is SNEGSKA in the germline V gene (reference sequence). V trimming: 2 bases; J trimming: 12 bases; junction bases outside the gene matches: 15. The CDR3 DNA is TGCAGTGCTAGATCAATATGGACTAGCCTGGCGGTGCAGTTCTTC. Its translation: CSARSIWTSLAVQFF.

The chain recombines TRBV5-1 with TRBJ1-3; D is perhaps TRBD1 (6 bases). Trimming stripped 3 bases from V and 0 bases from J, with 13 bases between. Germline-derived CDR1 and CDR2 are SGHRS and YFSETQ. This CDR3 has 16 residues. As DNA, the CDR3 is TGCGCCAGCAGCTCGAGGGGGTCCGCCTCTGGAAACACCATATATTTT. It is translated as CASSSRGSASGNTIYF.

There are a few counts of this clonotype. DNA for the CDR3: TGTGCCAGCAGCCCTTACAGGGACCCGAACACCGGGGAGCTGTTTTTT. This sequence encodes CASSPYRDPNTGELFF. The V and J genes are TRBV7-9 and TRBJ2-2; weak D call: TRBD1 (6 bases). CDR3 length: 16 amino acids. CDR1 is SEHNR, CDR2 FQNEAQ, per germline (reference sequence). V was pared by 5 bases and J by 0 bases, with 13 bases between.

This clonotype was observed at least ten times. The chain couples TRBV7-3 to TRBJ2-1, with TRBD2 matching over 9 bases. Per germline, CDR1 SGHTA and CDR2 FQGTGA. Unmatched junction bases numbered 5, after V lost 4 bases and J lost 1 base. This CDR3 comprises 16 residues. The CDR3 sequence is CASSSISGRSYNEQFF. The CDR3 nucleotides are TGTGCCAGCAGCTCGATCAGCGGGAGGTCCTACAATGAGCAGTTCTTC.

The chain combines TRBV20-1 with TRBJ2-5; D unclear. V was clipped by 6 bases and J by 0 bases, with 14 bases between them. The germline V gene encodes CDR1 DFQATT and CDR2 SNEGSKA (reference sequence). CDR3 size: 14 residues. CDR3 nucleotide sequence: TGCAGTGCCGGTTTAGCCCAGTACCAAGAGACCCAGTACTTC. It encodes CSAGLAQYQETQYF.

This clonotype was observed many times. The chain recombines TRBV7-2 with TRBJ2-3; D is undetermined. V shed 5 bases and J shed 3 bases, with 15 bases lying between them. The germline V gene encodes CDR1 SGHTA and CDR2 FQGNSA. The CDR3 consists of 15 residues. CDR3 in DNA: TGTGCCAGCAGCCTGTCCCCTCGGCGGACAGATACGCAGTATTTT. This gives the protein CASSLSPRRTDTQYF.

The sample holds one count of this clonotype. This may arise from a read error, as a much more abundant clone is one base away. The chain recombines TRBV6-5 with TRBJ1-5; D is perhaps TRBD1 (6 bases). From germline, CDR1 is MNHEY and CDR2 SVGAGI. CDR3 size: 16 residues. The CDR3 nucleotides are TGTGACAGCAGTTACTCGTCAGGGGCAGGGGATCAGCCCCAGCATTTT. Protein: CDSSYSSGAGDQPQHF.

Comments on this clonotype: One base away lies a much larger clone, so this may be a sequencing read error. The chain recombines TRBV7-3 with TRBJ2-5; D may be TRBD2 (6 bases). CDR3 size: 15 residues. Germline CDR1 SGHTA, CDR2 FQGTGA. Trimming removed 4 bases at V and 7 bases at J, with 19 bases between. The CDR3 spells CASSSAGGARGTQYF. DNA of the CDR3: TGTGCCAGCAGCTCCGCTGGAGGGGCCCGTGGGACCCAGTACTTC.

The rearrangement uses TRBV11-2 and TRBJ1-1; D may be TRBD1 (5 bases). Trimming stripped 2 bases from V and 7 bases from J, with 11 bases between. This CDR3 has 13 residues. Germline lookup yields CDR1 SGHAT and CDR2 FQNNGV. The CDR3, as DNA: TGTGCCAGCAGCTTACCCAGGGAAGGTGAAGCTTTCTTT. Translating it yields CASSLPREGEAFF.

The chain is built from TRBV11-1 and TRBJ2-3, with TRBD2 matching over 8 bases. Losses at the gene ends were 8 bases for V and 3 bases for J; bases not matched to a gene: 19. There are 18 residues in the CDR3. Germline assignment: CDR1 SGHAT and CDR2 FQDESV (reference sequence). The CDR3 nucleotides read TGTGCCAGCTCGTCCACTTCGATTCGGACTAGCCGTACAGATACGCAGTATTTT. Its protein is CASSSTSIRTSRTDTQYF.

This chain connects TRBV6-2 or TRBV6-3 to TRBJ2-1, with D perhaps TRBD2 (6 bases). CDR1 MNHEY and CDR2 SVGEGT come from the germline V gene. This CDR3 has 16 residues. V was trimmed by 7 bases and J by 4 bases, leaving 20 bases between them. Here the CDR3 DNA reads TGTGCCAGCACCGAAAGGGCTGGAGGAGGGTACAATGAGCAGTTCTTC. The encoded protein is CASTERAGGGYNEQFF.

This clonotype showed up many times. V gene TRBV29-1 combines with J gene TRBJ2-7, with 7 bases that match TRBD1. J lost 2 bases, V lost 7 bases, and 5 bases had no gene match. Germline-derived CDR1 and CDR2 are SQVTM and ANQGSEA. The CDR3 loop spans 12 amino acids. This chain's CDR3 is CSATGTAYEQYF. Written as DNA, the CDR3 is TGCAGCGCAACAGGGACAGCCTACGAGCAGTACTTC.

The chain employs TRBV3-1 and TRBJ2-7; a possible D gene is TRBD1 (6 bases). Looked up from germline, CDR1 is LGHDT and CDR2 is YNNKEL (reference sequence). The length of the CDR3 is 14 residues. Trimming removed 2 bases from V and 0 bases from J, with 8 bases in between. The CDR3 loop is CASSQLDSSYEQYF. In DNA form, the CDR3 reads TGTGCCAGCAGCCAACTGGACAGCTCCTACGAGCAGTACTTC.

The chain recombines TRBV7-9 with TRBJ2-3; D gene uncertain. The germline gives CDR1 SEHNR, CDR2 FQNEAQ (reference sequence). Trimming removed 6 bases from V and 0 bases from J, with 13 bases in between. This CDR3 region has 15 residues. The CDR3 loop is CASSFSSPSTDTQYF. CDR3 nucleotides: TGTGCCAGCAGTTTCAGCAGTCCTAGCACAGATACGCAGTATTTT.

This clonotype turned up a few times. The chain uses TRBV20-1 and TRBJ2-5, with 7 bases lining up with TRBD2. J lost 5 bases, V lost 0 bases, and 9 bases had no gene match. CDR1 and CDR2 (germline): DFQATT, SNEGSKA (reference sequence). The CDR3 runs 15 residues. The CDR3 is CSAREPSGGGETQYF. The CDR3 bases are TGCAGTGCTAGAGAACCGAGTGGGGGAGGGGAGACCCAGTACTTC.

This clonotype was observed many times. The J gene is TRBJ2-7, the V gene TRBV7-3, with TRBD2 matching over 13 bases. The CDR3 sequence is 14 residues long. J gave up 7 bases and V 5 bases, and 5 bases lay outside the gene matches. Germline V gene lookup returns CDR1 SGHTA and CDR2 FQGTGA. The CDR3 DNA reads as TGTGCCAGCAGCCCCACGGGACTAGCGGGAGAGCAGTACTTC. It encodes CASSPTGLAGEQYF. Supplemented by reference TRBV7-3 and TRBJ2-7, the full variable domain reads GAGVSQTPSNKVTEKGKYVELRCDPISGHTALYWYRQSLGQGPEFLIYFQGTGAADDSGLPNDRFFAVRPEGSVSTLKIQRTERGDSAVYLCASSPTGLAGEQYFGPGTRLTVT.

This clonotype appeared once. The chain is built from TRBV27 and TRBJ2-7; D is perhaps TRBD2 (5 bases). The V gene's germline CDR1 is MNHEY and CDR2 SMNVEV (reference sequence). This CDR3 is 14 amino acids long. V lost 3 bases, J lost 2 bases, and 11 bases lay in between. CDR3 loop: CASSLNRDPYEQYF. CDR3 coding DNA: TGTGCCAGCAGTTTGAACCGGGATCCCTACGAGCAGTACTTC.

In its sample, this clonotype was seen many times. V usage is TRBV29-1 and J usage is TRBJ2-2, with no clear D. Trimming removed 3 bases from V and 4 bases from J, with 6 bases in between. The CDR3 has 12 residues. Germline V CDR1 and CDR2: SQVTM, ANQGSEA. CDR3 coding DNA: TGCAGCGTTGAGCCGGCCACCGGGGAGCTGTTTTTT. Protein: CSVEPATGELFF.